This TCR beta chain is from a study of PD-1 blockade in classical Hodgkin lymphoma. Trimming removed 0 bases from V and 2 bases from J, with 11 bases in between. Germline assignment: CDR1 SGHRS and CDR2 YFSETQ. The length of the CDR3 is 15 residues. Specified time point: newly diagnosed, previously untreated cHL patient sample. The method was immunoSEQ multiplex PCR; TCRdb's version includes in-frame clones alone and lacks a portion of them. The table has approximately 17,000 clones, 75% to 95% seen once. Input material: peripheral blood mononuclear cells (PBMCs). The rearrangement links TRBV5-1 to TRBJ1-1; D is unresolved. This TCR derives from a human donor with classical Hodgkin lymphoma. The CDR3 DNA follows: TGCGCCAGCAGCTTGGGCTCACGAAGTAACACTGAAGCTTTCTTT. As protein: CASSLGSRSNTEAFF.